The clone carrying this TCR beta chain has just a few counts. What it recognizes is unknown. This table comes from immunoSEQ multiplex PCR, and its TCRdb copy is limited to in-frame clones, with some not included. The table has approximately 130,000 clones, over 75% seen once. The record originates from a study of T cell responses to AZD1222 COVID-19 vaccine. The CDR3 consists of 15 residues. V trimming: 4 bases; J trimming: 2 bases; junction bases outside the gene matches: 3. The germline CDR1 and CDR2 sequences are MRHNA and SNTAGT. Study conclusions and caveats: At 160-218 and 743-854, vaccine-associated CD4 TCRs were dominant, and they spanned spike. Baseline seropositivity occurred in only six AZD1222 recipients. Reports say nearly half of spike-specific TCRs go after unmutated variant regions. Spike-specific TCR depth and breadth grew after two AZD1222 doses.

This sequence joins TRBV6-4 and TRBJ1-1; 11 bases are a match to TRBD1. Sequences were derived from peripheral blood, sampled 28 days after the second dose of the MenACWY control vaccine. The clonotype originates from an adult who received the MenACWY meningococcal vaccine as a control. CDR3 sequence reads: CASSGGTGGNTEAFF. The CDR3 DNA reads TGTGCCAGCAGTGGCGGGACAGGGGGAAACACTGAAGCTTTCTTT.